The rows below give T cell receptor beta chains drawn from one sample of a study of OX40 agonist ivuxolimab in advanced cancers. This table comes from immunoSEQ multiplex PCR, and its TCRdb copy is limited to in-frame clones, with some not included. Of about 84,000 clones listed, approximately 95% are singletons. The specimen was CD4+ or CD8+ T cells sorted from blood, collected in a trial of the OX40 agonist ivuxolimab. The receptors shown here come from an adult with an advanced solid tumor such as melanoma, head and neck, liver or kidney cancer. CDR3s include the opening cysteine and the closing phenylalanine or tryptophan. D genes are given only for firm matches. Clone size is not always given. Where it is, it says once, few, many or a class for expanded clones.

V,D,size,J,DNA,CDR3
TRBV7-3,.,.,TRBJ2-7,TGTGCCAGCAGCTTTAAGGTGACAGGATCGTCCGGCGAGCAGTACTTC,CASSFKVTGSSGEQYF
TRBV28,.,.,TRBJ2-1,TGTGCCAGCAGTTCTCGGGACGGGAGACTCGGAACCGGGGTTCATGAGCAGTTCTTC,CASSSRDGRLGTGVHEQFF
TRBV7-2,TRBD2,.,TRBJ2-7,TGTGCCAGCAGCCCGGGCGGCGGGAGGGTGTACTACGAGCAGTACTTC,CASSPGGGRVYYEQYF
TRBV7-7,TRBD2,.,TRBJ2-7,TGTGCTAGCAGCCCCGGGACTAGCGGGGGGGTCCTTAGCTCCTACGAGCAGTACTTC,CASSPGTSGGVLSSYEQYF
TRBV15,TRBD2,.,TRBJ2-1,TGTGCCACCCTGGGGCCGGGAGGGGTTTACAATGAGCAGTTCTTC,CATLGPGGVYNEQFF
TRBV9,.,once,TRBJ2-3,TGTGCCAGCAGCGTAGCCCCATCGGCCACAGATACGCAGTATTTT,CASSVAPSATDTQYF
TRBV7-7,.,.,TRBJ2-3,TGTGCTAGCAGCCCCGGAGGGACAGCCACAGATACGCAGTATTTT,CASSPGGTATDTQYF
TRBV27,TRBD1,.,TRBJ2-7,TGTGCCAGCAGTTTAGGGACAGGGATGAGCGAGCAGTACTTC,CASSLGTGMSEQYF
TRBV6-1,.,.,TRBJ1-3,TGTGCCAGCAGTGAACCCGCAGGTTACTCTGGAAACACCATATATTTT,CASSEPAGYSGNTIYF
TRBV11-3,TRBD2,.,TRBJ2-7,TGTGCCAGCAGCTTCGGGGGGACCAACTACGAGCAGTACTTC,CASSFGGTNYEQYF
TRBV4-2,TRBD2,.,TRBJ2-5,TGTGCCAGCAGCCAAGAGGGGGCGGGAGGATGGGAGACCCAGTACTTC,CASSQEGAGGWETQYF
TRBV13,.,.,TRBJ2-1,TGTGCCAGCAGCTTAGGATCGGACCGGGACAATGAGCAGTTCTTC,CASSLGSDRDNEQFF
TRBV2,.,.,TRBJ2-2,TGTGCCAGCAGTGACTACAGGGCCGGGGAGCTGTTTTTT,CASSDYRAGELFF
TRBV5-4,.,.,TRBJ1-5,TGTGCCAGCAGCTTAGGACCTAGCAATCAGCCCCAGCATTTT,CASSLGPSNQPQHF
TRBV13,.,.,TRBJ1-1,TGTGCCAGCAGCTCCGACTTTTTCACTGAAGCTTTCTTT,CASSSDFFTEAFF
TRBV5-1,.,once,TRBJ1-6,TGCGCCAGCAGCTTGGCCGGACAGAGAAGGGACTCACCCCTCCACTTT,CASSLAGQRRDSPLHF
TRBV28,TRBD2,.,TRBJ2-1,TGTGCCAGCAGTTTATGGACTAGCGGGTTCAGGAACAATGAGCAGTTCTTC,CASSLWTSGFRNNEQFF
TRBV2,.,.,TRBJ1-2,TGTGCCAGCAGTGGATCCTCTTCAGAGGGCTACACCTTC,CASSGSSSEGYTF
TRBV7-9,.,.,TRBJ2-7,TGTGCCAGCAGATCCGGGGGAGCCCACGAGCAGTACTTC,CASRSGGAHEQYF
TRBV4-1,TRBD2,.,TRBJ2-1,TGCGCCAGCAGCCTCCTAGCGGGTCCCTACAATGAGCAGTTCTTC,CASSLLAGPYNEQFF
TRBV30,.,.,TRBJ2-3,TGTGCCTGGAGTGTAGGTTCAGGGGTAGCGGGAGATACGCAGTATTTT,CAWSVGSGVAGDTQYF
TRBV9,.,.,TRBJ2-3,TGTGCCAGCAGCGGATCGCTAGTCACAGATACGCAGTATTTT,CASSGSLVTDTQYF
TRBV7-9,.,once,TRBJ2-7,TGTGCCAGCAGCTTAACAGGGGGGGTCTACGAGCAGTACTTC,CASSLTGGVYEQYF